The 2 T cell receptor beta chains below come from one sample, sequenced in a study of blood T cell repertoires in COVID-19. Sequenced by immunoSEQ multiplex PCR; TCRdb stores in-frame clones only, minus some. The data hold around 300,000 clones, with roughly 90% observed a single time. The specimen was peripheral blood. These receptors came from a woman in her fifties or sixties with active or convalescent COVID-19.

The CDR3 nucleotides are TGCGCCAGCAGCTTGGAAGGGACTAGCGGGGTTGGGACCCAGTACTTC. It is translated as CASSLEGTSGVGTQYF. The chain is built from TRBV5-1 and TRBJ2-5, with 13 bases fitting TRBD2. The CDR3 sequence is 16 residues long. Germline V CDR1 and CDR2: SGHRS, YFSETQ. V was pared by 0 bases and J by 7 bases, with 6 bases of the junction left unmatched.

This clone was detected only once. J is TRBJ1-2 and V is TRBV28; 8 bases are shared with TRBD1. The length of the CDR3 is 12 residues. The V and J ends lost 11 bases and 4 bases, in that order; junction bases with no gene match: 6. Germline V gives CDR1 MDHEN, CDR2 SYDVKM. CDR3 coding DNA: TGTGCCGTTGTGACAGGGGTCTATGGCTACACCTTC. It yields the protein CAVVTGVYGYTF.